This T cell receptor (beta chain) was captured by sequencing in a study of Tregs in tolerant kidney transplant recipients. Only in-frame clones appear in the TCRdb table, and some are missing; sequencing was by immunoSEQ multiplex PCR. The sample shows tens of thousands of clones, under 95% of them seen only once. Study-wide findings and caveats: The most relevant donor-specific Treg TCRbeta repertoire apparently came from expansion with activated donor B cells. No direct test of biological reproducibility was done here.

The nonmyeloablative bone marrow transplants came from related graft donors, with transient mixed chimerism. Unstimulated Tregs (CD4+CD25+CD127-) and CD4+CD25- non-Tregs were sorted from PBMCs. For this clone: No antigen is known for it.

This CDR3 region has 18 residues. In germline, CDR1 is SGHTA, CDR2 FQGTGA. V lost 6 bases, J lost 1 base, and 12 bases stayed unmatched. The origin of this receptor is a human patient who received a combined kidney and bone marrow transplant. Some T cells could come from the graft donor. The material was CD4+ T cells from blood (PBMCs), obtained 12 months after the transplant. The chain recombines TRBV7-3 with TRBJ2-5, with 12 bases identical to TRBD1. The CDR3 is CASRAGQGAGKFQETQYF. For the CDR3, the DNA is TGTGCCAGCAGGGCGGGACAGGGGGCGGGAAAGTTCCAAGAGACCCAGTACTTC.